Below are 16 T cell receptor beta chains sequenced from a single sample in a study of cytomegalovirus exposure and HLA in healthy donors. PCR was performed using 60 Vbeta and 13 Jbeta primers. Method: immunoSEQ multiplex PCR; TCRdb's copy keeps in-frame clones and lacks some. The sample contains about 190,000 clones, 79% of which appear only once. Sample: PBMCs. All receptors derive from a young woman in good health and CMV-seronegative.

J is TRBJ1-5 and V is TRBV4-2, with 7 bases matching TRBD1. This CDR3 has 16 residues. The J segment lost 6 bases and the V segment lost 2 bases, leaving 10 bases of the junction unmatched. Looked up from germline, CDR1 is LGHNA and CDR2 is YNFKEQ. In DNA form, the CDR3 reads TGTGCCAGCAGCCAAAGCCGACAGGGATCTAGTCAGCCCCAGCATTTT. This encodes CASSQSRQGSSQPQHF.

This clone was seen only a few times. The CDR3 bases are TGCAGCGGGGACAGGGCGAACACTGAAGCTTTCTTT. It translates to CSGDRANTEAFF. The genes are TRBV29-1 and TRBJ1-1; 9 bases line up with TRBD1. The CDR3 loop spans 12 amino acids. Germline V lookup: CDR1 SQVTM, CDR2 ANQGSEA. V shed 7 bases, J shed 1 base, and the junction held 1 base outside the gene matches.

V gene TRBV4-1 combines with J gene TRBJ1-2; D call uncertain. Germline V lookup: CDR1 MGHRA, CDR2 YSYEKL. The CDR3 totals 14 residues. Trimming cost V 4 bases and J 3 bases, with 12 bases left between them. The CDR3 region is CASSRLDFDYGYTF. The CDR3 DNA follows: TGCGCCAGCAGCCGTCTGGACTTCGACTATGGCTACACCTTC.

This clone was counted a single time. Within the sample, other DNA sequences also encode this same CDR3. The CDR3 DNA sequence: TGCGCCAGCAGCTTGAACAGTCTTAATGAGCAGTTCTTC. Protein: CASSLNSLNEQFF. The genes are TRBV5-1 and TRBJ2-1; D is undetermined. The ends were cut back, 1 base at V and 7 bases at J, with 9 bases in the middle. CDR1 is SGHRS and CDR2 is YFSETQ in the germline V gene. This CDR3 is built from 13 residues. Based on the CDR3 plus reference TRBV5-1 and TRBJ2-1, the full variable domain is KAGVTQTPRYLIKTRGQQVTLSCSPISGHRSVSWYQQTPGQGLQFLFEYFSETQRNKGNFPGRFSGRQFSNSRSEMNVSTLELGDSALYLCASSLNSLNEQFFGPGTRLTVL.

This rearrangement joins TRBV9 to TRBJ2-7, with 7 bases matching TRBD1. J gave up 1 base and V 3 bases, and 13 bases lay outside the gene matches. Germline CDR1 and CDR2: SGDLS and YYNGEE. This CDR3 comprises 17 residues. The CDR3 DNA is TGTGCCAGCAGCGCCCCGCCGGGGCAGGGGGTTTCCTACGAGCAGTACTTC. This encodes CASSAPPGQGVSYEQYF.

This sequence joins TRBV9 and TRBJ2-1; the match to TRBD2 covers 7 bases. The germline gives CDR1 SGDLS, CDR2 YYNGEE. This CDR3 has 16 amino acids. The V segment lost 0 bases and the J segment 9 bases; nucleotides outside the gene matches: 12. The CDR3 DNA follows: TGTGCCAGCAGCGTAGCTGGGACTACTGATTTTAGTGAGCAGTTCTTC. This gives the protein CASSVAGTTDFSEQFF.

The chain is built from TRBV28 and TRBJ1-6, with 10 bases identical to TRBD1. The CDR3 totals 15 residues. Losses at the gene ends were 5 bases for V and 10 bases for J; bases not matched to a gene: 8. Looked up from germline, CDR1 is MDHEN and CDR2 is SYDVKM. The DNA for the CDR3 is TGTGCCAGCAGTACTAGGGACAGGGGAGTCTCACCCCTCCACTTT. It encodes CASSTRDRGVSPLHF.

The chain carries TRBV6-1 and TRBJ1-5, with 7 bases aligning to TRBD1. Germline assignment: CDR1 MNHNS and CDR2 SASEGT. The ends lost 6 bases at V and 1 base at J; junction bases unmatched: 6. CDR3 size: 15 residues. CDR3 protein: CASSQTGESNQPQHF. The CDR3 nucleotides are TGTGCCAGCAGCCAAACAGGGGAAAGCAATCAGCCCCAGCATTTT.

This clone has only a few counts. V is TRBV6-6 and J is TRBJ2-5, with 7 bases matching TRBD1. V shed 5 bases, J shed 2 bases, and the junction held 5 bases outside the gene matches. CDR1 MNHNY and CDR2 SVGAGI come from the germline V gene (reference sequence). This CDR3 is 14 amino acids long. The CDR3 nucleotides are TGTGCCAGCAGTCCCGGGACAGCGCAAGAGACCCAGTACTTC. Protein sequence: CASSPGTAQETQYF.

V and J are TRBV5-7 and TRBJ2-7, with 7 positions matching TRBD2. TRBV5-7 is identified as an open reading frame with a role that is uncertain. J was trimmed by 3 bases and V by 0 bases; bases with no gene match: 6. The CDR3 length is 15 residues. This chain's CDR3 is CASSLGQGGIYEQYF. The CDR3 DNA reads TGTGCCAGCAGCTTGGGGCAGGGAGGGATCTACGAGCAGTACTTC.

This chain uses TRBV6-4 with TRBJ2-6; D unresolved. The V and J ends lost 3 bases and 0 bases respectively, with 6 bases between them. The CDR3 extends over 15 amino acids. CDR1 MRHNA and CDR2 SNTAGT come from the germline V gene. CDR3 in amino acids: CASSEGNSGANVLTF. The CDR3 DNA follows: TGTGCCAGCAGTGAGGGCAACTCTGGGGCCAACGTCCTGACTTTC.

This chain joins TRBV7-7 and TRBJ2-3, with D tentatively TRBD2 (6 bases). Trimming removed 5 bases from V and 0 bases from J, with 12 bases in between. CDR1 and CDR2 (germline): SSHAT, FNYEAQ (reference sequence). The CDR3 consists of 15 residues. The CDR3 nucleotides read TGTGCCAGCAGCCCCGGGGGACCAAGCACAGATACGCAGTATTTT. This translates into CASSPGGPSTDTQYF.

CDR3 nucleotide sequence: TGTGCCAGCAGCTCCATGACGGGACTAGCGGGGGGGCGCCCCGGGGAGCTGTTTTTT. Encoded protein: CASSSMTGLAGGRPGELFF. V gene TRBV11-3 combines with J gene TRBJ2-2; 16 nucleotides align to TRBD2. This CDR3 region has 19 residues. V shed 4 bases and J 6 bases; nucleotides not matched to a gene: 11. In germline, CDR1 is SGHNT, CDR2 YENEEA. Complete variable domain (other parts from reference TRBV11-3 and TRBJ2-2): EAGVVQSPRYKIIEKKQPVAFWCNPISGHNTLYWYLQNLGQGPELLIRYENEEAVDDSQLPKDRFSAERLKGVDSTLKIQPAELGDSAVYLCASSSMTGLAGGRPGELFFGEGSRLTVL.

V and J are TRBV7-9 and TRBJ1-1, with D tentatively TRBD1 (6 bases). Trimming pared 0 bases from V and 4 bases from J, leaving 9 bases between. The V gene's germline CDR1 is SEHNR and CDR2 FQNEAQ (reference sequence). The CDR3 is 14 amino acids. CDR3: CASSLANRVTEAFF. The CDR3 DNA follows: TGTGCCAGCAGCTTAGCGAACAGGGTCACTGAAGCTTTCTTT. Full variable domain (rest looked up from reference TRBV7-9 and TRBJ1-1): DTGVSQNPRHKITKRGQNVTFRCDPISEHNRLYWYRQTLGQGPEFLTYFQNEAQLEKSRLLSDRFSAERPKGSFSTLEIQRTEQGDSAMYLCASSLANRVTEAFFGQGTRLTVV.

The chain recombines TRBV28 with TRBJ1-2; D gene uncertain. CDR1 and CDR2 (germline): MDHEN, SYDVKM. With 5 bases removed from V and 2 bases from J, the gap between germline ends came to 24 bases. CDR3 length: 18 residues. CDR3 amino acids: CASSTIGRSTFMNYGYTF. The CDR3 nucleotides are TGTGCCAGCAGTACAATTGGGAGATCAACCTTTATGAACTATGGCTACACCTTC.

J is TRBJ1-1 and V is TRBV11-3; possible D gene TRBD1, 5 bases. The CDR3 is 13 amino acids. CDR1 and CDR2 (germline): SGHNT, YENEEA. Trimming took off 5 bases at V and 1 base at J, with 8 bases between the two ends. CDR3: CASSLTENTEAFF. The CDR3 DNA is TGTGCCAGCAGCCTGACAGAGAACACTGAAGCTTTCTTT.